The 8 T cell receptor beta chains below all came from one sample that was sequenced in a study of cytomegalovirus exposure and HLA in healthy donors. With 60 Vbeta and 13 Jbeta primers, the PCR was carried out. TCRdb keeps only in-frame clones here, not all; method: immunoSEQ multiplex PCR. The data hold over 150,000 clones, with less than 85% observed a single time. Specimen: PBMCs. The receptor source for this set is a man aged 25 to 40 in good health and CMV-seropositive.

The chain carries TRBV6-5 and TRBJ2-7; maybe TRBD2 (5 bases). V gave up 6 bases and J gave up 6 bases, with 18 bases separating them. The germline gives CDR1 MNHEY, CDR2 SVGAGI. The CDR3 loop spans 14 amino acids. CDR3 nucleotide sequence: TGTGCCAGCAGGAACGGGCCCGGGGAGCCCGAGCAGTACTTC. Translated: CASRNGPGEPEQYF.

The V and J genes are TRBV11-3 and TRBJ1-1, with 7 bases lining up with TRBD1. V lost 5 bases to trimming and J lost 8 bases; unmatched junction nucleotides: 2. The V gene's germline CDR1 is SGHNT and CDR2 YENEEA. This CDR3 has 11 residues. CDR3 coding DNA: TGTGCCAGCAGCAAGGGGGCCGAAGCTTTCTTT. This encodes CASSKGAEAFF.

The CDR3 DNA is TGTGCCACCCAAATCGGCGGATCCACCCTCTATGGCTACACCTTC. It specifies CATQIGGSTLYGYTF. The chain recombines TRBV5-4 with TRBJ1-2; D is unclear. The CDR3 is 15 amino acids. CDR1 is SGHNT, CDR2 YYREEE, per germline (reference sequence). The V gene lost 9 bases and the J gene lost 4 bases, with 22 bases spanning the gap. The entire variable domain, with the rest obtained from reference TRBV5-4 and TRBJ1-2, is as follows: ETGVTQSPTHLIKTRGQQVTLRCSSQSGHNTVSWYQQALGQGPQFIFQYYREEENGRGNFPPRFSGLQFPNYSSELNVNALELDDSALYLCATQIGGSTLYGYTFGSGTRLTVV.

The chain uses TRBV6-6 and TRBJ1-4; TRBD1 might be the D (6 bases). Trimming cost V 2 bases and J 3 bases, with 10 bases left between them. CDR1 and CDR2 (germline): MNHNY, SVGAGI (reference sequence). The CDR3 consists of 15 residues. The CDR3 bases are TGTGCCAGCAGTTACCCACAGGGACCTAATGAAAAACTGTTTTTT. Protein sequence: CASSYPQGPNEKLFF.

This clone has only a few counts. In nucleotides, the CDR3 is TGTGCCAGCAGGACAACCTCGGAAGCTTTCTTT. Its translation: CASRTTSEAFF. This chain connects TRBV25-1 to TRBJ1-1; D is unresolved. Germline lookup yields CDR1 MGHDK and CDR2 SYGVNS. Between the trimmed V and J ends, which lost 6 bases and 8 bases, there was a span of 10 bases. The CDR3 has 11 amino acids. The full variable domain, with the rest looked up from reference TRBV25-1 and TRBJ1-1, is EADIYQTPRYLVIGTGKKITLECSQTMGHDKMYWYQQDPGMELHLIHYSYGVNSTEKGDLSSESTVSRIRTEHFPLTLESARPSHTSQYLCASRTTSEAFFGQGTRLTVV.

The rearrangement links TRBV6-5 to TRBJ2-1, with D maybe TRBD2 (6 bases). There are 14 residues in the CDR3. The V end was cut by 8 bases, the J end by 0 bases, with 11 bases between. The germline V gene encodes CDR1 MNHEY and CDR2 SVGAGI. The CDR3 sequence: CASWGRPSYNEQFF. CDR3 in DNA: TGTGCCAGCTGGGGGAGGCCCTCCTACAATGAGCAGTTCTTC.

This clone was observed a few times. The chain couples TRBV6-1 to TRBJ1-5; TRBD1 might be the D (6 bases). With 8 bases removed from V and 6 bases from J, the gap between germline ends came to 14 bases. Germline CDR1 is MNHNS and CDR2 is SASEGT. CDR3 length: 13 residues. CDR3 amino acids: CASRRGTGQPQHF. The CDR3 DNA sequence: TGTGCCAGCCGCAGGGGTACGGGTCAGCCCCAGCATTTT.

The gene calls are TRBV4-1 and TRBJ2-5, with 11 bases aligning to TRBD2. This CDR3 is 14 amino acids long. Per the germline V gene, CDR1 is MGHRA and CDR2 is YSYEKL. The trim removed 5 bases at V and 3 bases at J, leaving 2 bases unmatched. CDR3 DNA sequence: TGCGCCAGCAGCTCGACTAGCGGGAAAGAGACCCAGTACTTC. It translates to CASSSTSGKETQYF.